This T cell receptor (beta chain) was documented in a study of CD8 T cells in ankylosing spondylitis. With V trimmed by 0 bases and J by 10 bases, 7 bases remained unmatched. The CDR3 covers 14 residues. In germline, CDR1 is DFQATT, CDR2 SNEGSKA (reference sequence). This clonotype was seen only a few times. TCRdb itself ran the 5' RACE reads through MiXCR, one entry per CDR3 protein. The table has 230,000 or so distinct CDR3 sequences, 15% to 20% seen once. The gene calls are TRBV20-1 and TRBJ2-1; 9 bases are a match to TRBD2. The specimen sequenced was blood, either unsorted or a sorted T cell fraction (not recorded which). This receptor was identified in a male donor with ankylosing spondylitis or in good health (not recorded which). The CDR3 spells CSARDVLAGYEQFF. Written as DNA, the CDR3 is TGCAGTGCTAGAGATGTTCTAGCGGGATACGAGCAGTTCTTC.